The T cell receptor (beta chain) under discussion was sequenced for a study of blood T cell repertoires in COVID-19. On the study more broadly: The study drew acute and convalescent COVID-19 samples from the United States, Italy and Spain. T cells, B-cell-depleted T cells, or PBMCs supplied cDNA or gDNA.

The germline V gene has CDR1 MNHEY and CDR2 SVGAGI. CDR3 length: 15 amino acids. V was shortened by 1 base and J by 3 bases, with 12 bases between the two germline ends. Profiled with immunoSEQ multiplex PCR; TCRdb holds only in-frame clones, not every one. The sample yields roughly 250,000 clones, about 90% seen once. This clone has just a few counts. V usage is TRBV6-5 and J usage is TRBJ1-1; possibly TRBD1 for D (5 bases). The sequence was collected from a woman in her forties with acute or convalescent COVID-19. Source material: peripheral blood. CDR3 region: CASSYLGTGDTEAFF. CDR3 bases: TGTGCCAGCAGTTACTTAGGGACGGGGGACACTGAAGCTTTCTTT.